This T cell receptor (beta chain) was recovered during a study of Ad26.COV2.S vaccination and SARS-CoV-2 variants. Study findings and constraints: Estimates derived from TCR breadth and depth analyses may have underestimated total T cell responses.

Treatment in this sample: some 20 received Ad26.COV2.S at low or high dose, single or two shots; roughly 5 received placebo; per-sample allocation not given. Specimens were obtained on day 63 following the first vaccine or placebo injection. Boston supplied an adult donor aged 18-55 years. This CDR3 spans 12 amino acids. The V gene's germline CDR1 is LGHDT and CDR2 YNNKEL (reference sequence). Trimming took 1 base from V and 5 from J, leaving 5 bases between them. Some clones are missing from TCRdb's copy, which holds only in-frame ones; the method was immunoSEQ multiplex PCR. The sample holds roughly 380,000 clones, approximately 85% seen once. About this clone itself: Its specificity is not known.

The rearrangement links TRBV3-1 (or the pseudogene TRBV3-2) to TRBJ1-1; D is ambiguous. The receptor comes from a person between 18 and 60 years old who received the Ad26.COV2.S COVID-19 vaccine or a placebo. Specimen: peripheral blood, collected in a trial of Ad26.COV2.S vaccine versus placebo. DNA for the CDR3: TGTGCCAGCAGCCAAGTAGGTACTGAAGCTTTCTTT. This codes for CASSQVGTEAFF.